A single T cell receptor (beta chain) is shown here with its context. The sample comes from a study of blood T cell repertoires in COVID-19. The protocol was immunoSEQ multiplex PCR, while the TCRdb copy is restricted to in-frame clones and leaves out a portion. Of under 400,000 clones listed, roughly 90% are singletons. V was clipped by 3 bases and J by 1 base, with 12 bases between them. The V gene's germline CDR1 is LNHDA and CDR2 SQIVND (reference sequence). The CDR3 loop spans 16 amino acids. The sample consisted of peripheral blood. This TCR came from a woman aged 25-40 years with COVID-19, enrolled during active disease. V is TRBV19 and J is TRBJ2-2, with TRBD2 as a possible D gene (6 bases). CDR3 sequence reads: CASSITVAVNTGELFF. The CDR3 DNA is TGTGCCAGTAGTATTACGGTAGCGGTGAACACCGGGGAGCTGTTTTTT.